This paragraph reports one TCR beta chain. Its cognate antigen is unknown. Without the conserved terminal phenylalanine or tryptophan, this CDR3 likely stems from a read error. MiXCR, run by TCRdb on the RACE reads, gives a single entry per CDR3 protein. The table has more than 80,000 distinct CDR3 sequences, 10% to 11% seen once. The data stem from a study of human T cells and chemical hapten exposure. Study-wide results and limits: Expanded TCRs created a significantly greater count of big CDR3 similarity clusters than controls did. Higher patch test scores went with higher counts of PT1 expanded TCRs.

Documented time point: pre-sensitization, week 0. Specified treatment: therapeutic diphenylcyclopropenone sensitization with weekly scalp DPC. The starting material, unfractionated whole blood, was used for total RNA extraction. This specimen was whole blood, taken in connection with sensitization to the hapten diphenylcyclopropenone (DPC). The source of this sequence is a woman in her fifties or sixties with alopecia areata. Some clones in this sample may be carry-over from other donors' samples.

The CDR3 bases are TGCAGTGCTGGGGACAGGATTATGAACACTGAAGCTTTCATT. Translated, it gives CSAGDRIMNTEAFI. This chain links TRBV20-1 with TRBJ1-1, with TRBD1 matching 8 bases. The germline V gene has CDR1 DFQATT and CDR2 SNEGSKA (reference sequence). With V trimmed by 5 bases and J by 0 bases, 5 bases remained unmatched. This CDR3 has 14 amino acids.